The 14 T cell receptor beta chains listed next were all sequenced from one sample in a study of CD8 T cells in ankylosing spondylitis. Findings and limits, study-wide: Blood of patients with ankylosing spondylitis appeared to be characterized by a TCR beta motif of 8 or 9 highly homologous variants.

Their cognate antigens are unknown. TCRdb reprocessed the 5' RACE reads via MiXCR and lists one record per CDR3 protein. The sample records about 540,000 distinct CDR3 sequences, about 13% being singletons. The sequenced material came from blood, either unsorted or a sorted T cell fraction (not recorded which). The receptors originated from a male donor with ankylosing spondylitis.

This clonotype occurred many times. The V call is TRBV6-5, the J call TRBJ2-5, with TRBD2 as a possible D gene (6 bases). Trimming pared 6 bases from V and 2 bases from J, leaving 10 bases between. The length of the CDR3 is 13 residues. Germline V gives CDR1 MNHEY, CDR2 SVGAGI. Here the CDR3 reads CASSYLAQETQYF. Written as DNA, the CDR3 is TGTGCCAGCAGCTATCTAGCGCAAGAGACCCAGTACTTC.

J is TRBJ1-6 and V is TRBV6-2 or TRBV6-3; the match to TRBD1 covers 7 bases. The length of the CDR3 is 15 residues. V trimming: 7 bases; J trimming: 3 bases; junction bases outside the gene matches: 6. The germline gives CDR1 MNHEY, CDR2 SVGEGT. The CDR3, as DNA: TGTGCCAGCACCTTCGGGACAGACTATAATTCACCCCTCCACTTT. Encoded protein: CASTFGTDYNSPLHF.

This clonotype was picked up a small number of times. The chain combines TRBV20-1 with TRBJ2-3; 8 bases are shared with TRBD1. J gave up 6 bases and V 5 bases, and 13 bases lay outside the gene matches. In germline, CDR1 is DFQATT, CDR2 SNEGSKA (reference sequence). There are 15 residues in the CDR3. DNA for the CDR3: TGCAGTGCTCAGAGGGGGACAGGCGCAGAGGATACGCAGTATTTT. Its protein product is CSAQRGTGAEDTQYF.

This clonotype was recorded a few times. The gene calls are TRBV20-1 and TRBJ2-1, with a possible D match to TRBD2 (5 bases). The V and J ends lost 3 bases and 9 bases respectively, with 12 bases between them. Looked up from germline, CDR1 is DFQATT and CDR2 is SNEGSKA (reference sequence). CDR3 length: 12 amino acids. The CDR3 DNA sequence: TGCAGTGCTAGGCCCCTAGCTCCTGAGCAGTTCTTC. Its translation is CSARPLAPEQFF.

The chain carries TRBV20-1 and TRBJ2-5; 7 nucleotides agree with TRBD1. Looked up from germline, CDR1 is DFQATT and CDR2 is SNEGSKA (reference sequence). With V trimmed by 3 bases and J by 7 bases, 8 bases remained unmatched. The CDR3 sequence is 13 residues long. CDR3 sequence (DNA): TGCAGTGCTAGTCTTGACAGGGATAGGACCCAGTACTTC. Translated: CSASLDRDRTQYF.

This clonotype was counted ten times or more. The chain links TRBV7-8 to TRBJ2-5; possible D gene TRBD2, 5 bases. The CDR3 contains 17 residues. V lost 6 bases to trimming and J lost 0 bases, with 20 bases between them. Looked up from germline, CDR1 is SGHVS and CDR2 is FQNEAQ. CDR3 sequence: CASSPAGRGPHQETQYF. DNA for the CDR3: TGTGCCAGCAGTCCCGCCGGCCGCGGGCCTCACCAAGAGACCCAGTACTTC.

This clonotype was picked up a small number of times. The chain recombines TRBV3-1 with TRBJ1-4; a weak D match, TRBD1 (5 bases). CDR1 is LGHDT and CDR2 is YNNKEL in the germline V gene (reference sequence). Trimming shortened V by 2 bases and J by 8 bases, and 12 bases separated the two germline ends. This CDR3 comprises 14 residues. In nucleotides, the CDR3 is TGTGCCAGCAGCCAATCAACGACAGTCGAAAAACTGTTTTTT. It is translated as CASSQSTTVEKLFF.

The rearrangement joins TRBV5-1 to TRBJ2-7; 11 nucleotides match TRBD1. This CDR3 has 14 residues. V lost 3 bases and J lost 10; bases outside the gene matches: 9. The germline V gene has CDR1 SGHRS and CDR2 YFSETQ. The CDR3 is CASSSGQGARFQYF. In nucleotides, the CDR3 is TGCGCCAGCAGCTCAGGACAGGGGGCTCGCTTCCAGTACTTC.

This clonotype was seen at least ten times. The chain has TRBV28 and TRBJ2-7; the D gene could be TRBD1 or TRBD2 (5 bases each). CDR3 length: 12 amino acids. Germline CDR1 and CDR2: MDHEN and SYDVKM. The V end lost 3 bases, the J end lost 3 bases, and 6 bases lay between the germline ends. The CDR3 bases are TGTGCCAGCAGTTTGAGGGGCTACGAGCAGTACGTC. Encoded protein: CASSLRGYEQYV.

This sequence joins TRBV20-1 and TRBJ1-5, with TRBD1 identical over 11 bases. J was trimmed by 0 bases and V by 0 bases; bases with no gene match: 1. Germline CDR1 reads DFQATT; CDR2 reads SNEGSKA (reference sequence). The CDR3 contains 16 residues. The CDR3 is CSARDGTGGSNQPQHF. CDR3 coding DNA: TGCAGTGCTAGAGACGGGACAGGGGGTAGCAATCAGCCCCAGCATTTT.

V is TRBV7-2 and J is TRBJ1-5; TRBD1 matches 9 bases. J was trimmed by 6 bases and V by 4 bases; bases with no gene match: 7. The CDR3 loop spans 15 amino acids. Per germline, CDR1 SGHTA and CDR2 FQGNSA. The CDR3 bases are TGTGCCAGCAGCTCTCAGGGACAGGGCGGTCAGCCCCAGCATTTT. It translates to CASSSQGQGGQPQHF.

V usage is TRBV29-1 and J usage is TRBJ1-1; the match to TRBD1 covers 10 bases. This CDR3 is 14 amino acids long. V shed 7 bases and J 1 base; nucleotides not matched to a gene: 6. CDR1 is SQVTM, CDR2 ANQGSEA, per germline. CDR3 bases: TGCAGCGCATCACGACAGGGGGCGAACACTGAAGCTTTCTTT. Amino acids: CSASRQGANTEAFF. Based on the CDR3 plus reference TRBV29-1 and TRBJ1-1, the full variable domain is SAVISQKPSRDICQRGTSLTIQCQVDSQVTMMFWYRQQPGQSLTLIATANQGSEATYESGFVIDKFPISRPNLTFSTLTVSNMSPEDSSIYLCSASRQGANTEAFFGQGTRLTVV.

The chain carries TRBV11-1 and TRBJ1-1; D not certain. There are 18 residues in the CDR3. CDR1 is SGHAT and CDR2 is FQDESV in the germline V gene (reference sequence). The V end was cut by 2 bases, the J end by 1 base, with 20 bases between. The CDR3 DNA reads TGTGCCAGCAGCTTAACCGGCGGGAAAGGCGTATCGAACACTGAAGCTTTCTTT. This sequence encodes CASSLTGGKGVSNTEAFF.

The chain links TRBV5-1 to TRBJ2-7; 7 bases are shared with TRBD2. The CDR3 is 14 amino acids. V was pared by 3 bases and J by 5 bases, with 8 bases of the junction left unmatched. CDR1 and CDR2 from the germline V gene are SGHRS and YFSETQ. The CDR3 DNA reads TGCGCCAGCAGCTCCGGAGGGAGCGGGAACGAGCAGTACGTC. Protein product: CASSSGGSGNEQYV.